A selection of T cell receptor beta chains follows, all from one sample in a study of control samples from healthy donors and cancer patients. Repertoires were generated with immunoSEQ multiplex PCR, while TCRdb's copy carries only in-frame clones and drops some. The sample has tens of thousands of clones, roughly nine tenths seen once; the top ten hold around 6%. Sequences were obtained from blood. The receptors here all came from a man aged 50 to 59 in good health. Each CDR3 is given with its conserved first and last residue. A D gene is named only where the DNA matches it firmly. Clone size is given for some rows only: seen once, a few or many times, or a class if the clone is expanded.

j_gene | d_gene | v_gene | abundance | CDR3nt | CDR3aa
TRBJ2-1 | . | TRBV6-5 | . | TGTGCCGGGGACATTTCGGGCAATGAGCAGTTCTTC | CAGDISGNEQFF
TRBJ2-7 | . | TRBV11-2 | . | TGTGCCAGCAGCTCCCCCTACGAGCAGTACTTC | CASSSPYEQYF
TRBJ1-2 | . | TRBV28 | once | TGTGCCAGCAGTTTGAAGATACAGAACTATGGCTACACCTTC | CASSLKIQNYGYTF
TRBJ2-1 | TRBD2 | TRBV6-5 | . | TGTGCCAGTACCCTAGCGGGGGGATACAATGAGCAGTTCTTC | CASTLAGGYNEQFF
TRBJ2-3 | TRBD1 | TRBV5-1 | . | TGCGCCAGCAGCTTGACAGGGGCCACAGATACGCAGTATTTT | CASSLTGATDTQYF
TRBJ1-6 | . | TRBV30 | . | TGTGCCTGGAGTGTGGGCAGGCAGAATTCACCCCTCCACTTT | CAWSVGRQNSPLHF
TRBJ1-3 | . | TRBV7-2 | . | TGTGCCAGCAGCTTGGAAGGGACGTACTTTGGAAACACCATATATTTT | CASSLEGTYFGNTIYF
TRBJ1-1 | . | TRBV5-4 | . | TGTGCCAGCAGCTTGTTTGCAGGCTCCTCAAACACTGAAGCTTTCTTT | CASSLFAGSSNTEAFF
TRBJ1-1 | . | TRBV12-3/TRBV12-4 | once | TGTGCCAGCAGTTTCGAGGGAACTCGAGCTTTCTTT | CASSFEGTRAFF
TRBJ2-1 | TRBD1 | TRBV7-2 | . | TGTGCCAGCAGCTCCACAGGGGTAGGTGAGCAGTTCTTC | CASSSTGVGEQFF
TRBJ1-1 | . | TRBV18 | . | TGTGCCAGCTCACCATCCGGGAACACTGAAGCTTTCTTT | CASSPSGNTEAFF
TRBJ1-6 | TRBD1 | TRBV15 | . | TGTGCCACCAGCCCGGCGGGGCAGGGGGGTTCACCCCTCCACTTT | CATSPAGQGGSPLHF
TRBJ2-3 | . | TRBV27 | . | TGTGCCAGCAGTCTGGGGTGGGATACGCAGTATTTT | CASSLGWDTQYF
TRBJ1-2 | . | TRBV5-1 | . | TGCGCCAGCAGCACCGGACCTGGGCAAGCTAACTATGGCTACACCTTC | CASSTGPGQANYGYTF
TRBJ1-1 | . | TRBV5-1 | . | TGCGCCAGCAGCTTGGTCCAGGGAGGGGAAGCTTTCTTT | CASSLVQGGEAFF
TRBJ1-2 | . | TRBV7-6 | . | TGTGCCAGCAGCTTAGTGGAAGGGGAAGGCTACACCTTC | CASSLVEGEGYTF
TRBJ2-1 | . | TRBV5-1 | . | TGCGCCAGCAGCTTGGACAGCCGACCTGAGCAGTTCTTC | CASSLDSRPEQFF
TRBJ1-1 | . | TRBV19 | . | TGTGCCAGTAGTTCTGGAGGCGGATCCTTGAACACTGAAGCTTTCTTT | CASSSGGGSLNTEAFF
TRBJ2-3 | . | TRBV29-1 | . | TGCAGCGTTGTACGGGGAATGGATACGCAGTATTTT | CSVVRGMDTQYF
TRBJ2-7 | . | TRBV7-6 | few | TGTGCCAGCAGCCAGGCCTCTGGCCCTTATTCCTCCTACGAGCAGTACTTC | CASSQASGPYSSYEQYF
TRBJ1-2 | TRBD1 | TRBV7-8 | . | TGTGCCAGCAGCTCCAGGGGGCGCGTCTATGGCTACACCTTC | CASSSRGRVYGYTF
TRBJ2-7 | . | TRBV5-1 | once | TGCGCCAGCAGCTTCTCTCAGGGTGCAAGGGAGCAGTACTTC | CASSFSQGAREQYF
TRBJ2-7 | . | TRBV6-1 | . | TGTGCCAGCAGTGCGCCCTACAGGGCCCTTTCCTACGAGCAGTACTTC | CASSAPYRALSYEQYF
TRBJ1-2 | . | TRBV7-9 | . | TGTGCCAGCAGCTTGGGCAGGGACGGCTACACCTTC | CASSLGRDGYTF
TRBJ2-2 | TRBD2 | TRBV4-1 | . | TGCGCCAGCAGCCCCCGTGGGGGACTAGGGGGAACGAACACCGGGGAGCTGTTTTTT | CASSPRGGLGGTNTGELFF
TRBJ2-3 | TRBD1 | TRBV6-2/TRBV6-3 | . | TGTGCCAGCAGTTTTTCGACAGGGTTAACAGATACGCAGTATTTT | CASSFSTGLTDTQYF
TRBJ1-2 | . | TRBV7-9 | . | TGTGCCAGCAGCTTAGCGCATATCCAGCCCAACTATGGCTACACCTTC | CASSLAHIQPNYGYTF
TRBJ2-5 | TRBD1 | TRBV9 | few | TGTGCCAGCAGCGTACCGGGACAGGGGGAGACCCAGTACTTC | CASSVPGQGETQYF
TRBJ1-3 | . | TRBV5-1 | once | TGCGCCAGCAGCTTGAACGGAGTCGTCTCTGGAAACACCATATATTTT | CASSLNGVVSGNTIYF
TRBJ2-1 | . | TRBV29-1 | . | TGCAGCGCCGGGGCCAGAACCTACAATGAGCAGTTCTTC | CSAGARTYNEQFF
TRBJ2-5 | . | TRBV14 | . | TGTGCCAGCAGCCGTCAGGGGATAGGGGAGACCCAGTACTTC | CASSRQGIGETQYF
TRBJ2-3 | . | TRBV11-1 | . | TGTGCCAGCAGCTTACGCACAGATACGCAGTATTTT | CASSLRTDTQYF
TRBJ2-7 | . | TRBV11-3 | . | TGTGCCAGCAGCCCTCGTGGACAGACAGTCTCCTACGAGCAGTACTTC | CASSPRGQTVSYEQYF
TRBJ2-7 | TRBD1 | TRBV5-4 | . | TGTGCCAGCAGCCCAGGGACAGGGGGGTTCTACGAGCAGTACTTC | CASSPGTGGFYEQYF
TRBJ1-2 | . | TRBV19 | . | TGTGCCAGTAGACGAGCAGATAACTATGGCTACACCTTC | CASRRADNYGYTF
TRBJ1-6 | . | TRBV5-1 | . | TGCGCCAGCAGCTTGGCCCCAGGGAGGTTCAATTCACCCCTCCACTTT | CASSLAPGRFNSPLHF
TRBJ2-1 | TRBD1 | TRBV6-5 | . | TGTGCCAGCACCTGGACAGGGAATTCCTACAATGAGCAGTTCTTC | CASTWTGNSYNEQFF
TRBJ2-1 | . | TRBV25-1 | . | TGTGCCAGCACCTTAGCTGGGGGGTCCTACAATGAGCAGTTCTTC | CASTLAGGSYNEQFF
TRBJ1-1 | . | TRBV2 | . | TGTGCCAGCATCCGGGAGGGGAACACTGAAGCTTTCTTT | CASIREGNTEAFF
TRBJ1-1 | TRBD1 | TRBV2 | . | TGTGCCAGCAGTGTCCCGGACAGGGGAGGGACTGAAGCTTTCTTT | CASSVPDRGGTEAFF
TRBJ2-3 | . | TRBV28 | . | TGTGCCAGCAGTTTACTCAGCACAGATACGCAGTATTTT | CASSLLSTDTQYF
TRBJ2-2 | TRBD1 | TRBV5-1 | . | TGCGCCAGCAGCTTAGACAGGGTGGGAGCCGGGGAGCTGTTTTTT | CASSLDRVGAGELFF
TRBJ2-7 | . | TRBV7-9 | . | TGTGCCAGCAGCTCAAACCGGGACGTCAGTAGGGAGCAGTACTTC | CASSSNRDVSREQYF
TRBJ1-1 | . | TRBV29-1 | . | TGCAGCGGGAGTCGTGGTGGTTCTGAAGCTTTCTTT | CSGSRGGSEAFF
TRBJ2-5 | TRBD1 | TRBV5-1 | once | TGCGCCAGCAGCGAAGCCGGGACAGCAGAGACCCAGTACTTC | CASSEAGTAETQYF